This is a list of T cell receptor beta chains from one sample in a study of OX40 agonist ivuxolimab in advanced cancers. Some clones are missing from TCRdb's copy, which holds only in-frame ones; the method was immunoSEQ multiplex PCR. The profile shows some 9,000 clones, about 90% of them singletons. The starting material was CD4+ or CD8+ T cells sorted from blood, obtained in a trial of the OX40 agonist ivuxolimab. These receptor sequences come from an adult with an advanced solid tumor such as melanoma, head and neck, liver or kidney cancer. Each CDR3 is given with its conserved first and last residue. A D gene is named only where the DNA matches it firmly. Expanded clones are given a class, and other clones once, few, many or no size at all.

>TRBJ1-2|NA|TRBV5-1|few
CASSGGLYTF
TGCGCCAGCAGTGGGGGACTCTACACCTTC
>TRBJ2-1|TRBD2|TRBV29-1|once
CSGLAGVGDEQFF
TGCAGCGGACTAGCGGGAGTAGGAGATGAGCAGTTCTTC
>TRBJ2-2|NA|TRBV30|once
CAWSQGGIGELFF
TGTGCCTGGAGTCAAGGAGGAATCGGGGAGCTGTTTTTT
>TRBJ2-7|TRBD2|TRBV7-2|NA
CASSLRREGKNEQYF
TGTGCCAGCAGCTTAAGGAGGGAGGGTAAAAACGAGCAGTACTTC
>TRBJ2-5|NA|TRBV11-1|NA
CASSSGTRTQETQYF
TGTGCCAGCAGCTCCGGGACCCGAACTCAAGAGACCCAGTACTTC
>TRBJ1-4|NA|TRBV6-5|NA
CASTRTAGEKLFF
TGTGCCAGTACTCGAACAGCGGGGGAAAAACTGTTTTTT
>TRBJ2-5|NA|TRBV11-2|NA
CASSQQETQYF
TGTGCCAGCAGCCAACAAGAGACCCAGTACTTC
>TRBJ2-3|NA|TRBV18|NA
CASSPAQITDTQYF
TGTGCCAGCTCACCAGCTCAGATCACAGATACGCAGTATTTT
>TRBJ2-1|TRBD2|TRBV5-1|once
CATRHSGAGDYNEQFF
TGCGCCACCCGCCATTCCGGGGCGGGAGACTACAATGAGCAGTTCTTC
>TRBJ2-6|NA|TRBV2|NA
CASSEWGNGANVLTF
TGTGCCAGCAGTGAATGGGGGAATGGGGCCAACGTCCTGACTTTC
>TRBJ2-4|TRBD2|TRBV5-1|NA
CASSSGLAGVNIQYF
TGCGCCAGCAGCTCGGGACTAGCGGGAGTAAACATTCAGTACTTC
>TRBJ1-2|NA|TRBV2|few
CASRVGVYYGYTF
TGTGCCAGCAGGGTGGGCGTCTACTATGGCTACACCTTC
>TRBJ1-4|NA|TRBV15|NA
CATSRDHGATNEKLFF
TGTGCCACCAGCAGAGATCACGGAGCAACTAATGAAAAACTGTTTTTT
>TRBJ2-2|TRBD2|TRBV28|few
CASSFPGGGTGELFF
TGTGCCAGCAGTTTCCCCGGGGGGGGAACCGGGGAGCTGTTTTTT
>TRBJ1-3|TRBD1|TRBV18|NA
CASSPGTGGSGNTIYF
TGTGCCAGCTCACCTGGGACAGGGGGCTCTGGAAACACCATATATTTT
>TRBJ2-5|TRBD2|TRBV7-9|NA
CASSLGLAGGSQETQYF
TGTGCCAGCAGCTTAGGACTAGCGGGAGGGTCCCAAGAGACCCAGTACTTC
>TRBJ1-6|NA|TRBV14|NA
CASSQVHFGPGSPLHF
TGTGCCAGCAGCCAAGTCCACTTTGGCCCGGGGTCACCCCTCCACTTT
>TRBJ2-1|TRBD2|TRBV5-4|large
CASSPRTSGKNEQFF
TGTGCCAGCAGCCCAAGGACTAGCGGGAAAAATGAGCAGTTCTTC
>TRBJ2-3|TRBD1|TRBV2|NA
CASSRPGQGAEDTQYF
TGTGCCAGCAGCAGACCGGGACAGGGGGCGGAAGATACGCAGTATTTT
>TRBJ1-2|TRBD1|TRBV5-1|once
CASSLAGTEGGYTF
TGCGCCAGCAGCTTGGCCGGGACAGAGGGTGGCTACACCTTC
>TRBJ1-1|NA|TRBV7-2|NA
CASSLQVSGAFEAFF
TGTGCCAGCAGCTTACAGGTGTCAGGGGCATTTGAAGCTTTCTTT